This TCR beta chain is drawn from a study of blood T cell repertoires in COVID-19. This CDR3 is built from 13 residues. Germline V gene sequence: CDR1 SEHNR, CDR2 FQNEAQ (reference sequence). Trimming cost V 1 base and J 3 bases, with 7 bases left between them. Here immunoSEQ multiplex PCR was the method, and the copy in TCRdb shows in-frame clones only, minus some. The profile shows approximately 190,000 clones, 80% to 90% of them singletons. This clone has more than one count but fewer than ten. Different DNA sequences within this sample yield the same CDR3. The chain couples TRBV7-9 to TRBJ2-7; D gene unclear. The sample comprised peripheral blood. The sequence came from a man older than 75 with acute or convalescent COVID-19. This CDR3 reads CASSLVTGYEQYF. Written as DNA, the CDR3 is TGTGCCAGCAGCTTAGTCACTGGCTACGAGCAGTACTTC. Full variable domain (rest looked up from reference TRBV7-9 and TRBJ2-7): DTGVSQNPRHKITKRGQNVTFRCDPISEHNRLYWYRQTLGQGPEFLTYFQNEAQLEKSRLLSDRFSAERPKGSFSTLEIQRTEQGDSAMYLCASSLVTGYEQYFGPGTRLTVT.